The text below deals with one T cell receptor (beta chain). Its antigen is still unknown. Germline V lookup: CDR1 MNHEY, CDR2 SMNVEV (reference sequence). The CDR3 covers 16 residues. Trimming removed 5 bases at V and 8 bases at J, with 24 bases between. Sequencing used immunoSEQ multiplex PCR; TCRdb keeps in-frame clones, though not all of them. The sample holds approximately 25,000 clones, about 77% seen once. This entry comes from a study of a mutant IDH1 vaccine in newly diagnosed glioma. Study as a whole: Onset of vaccination occurred 4-6 weeks following radiotherapy alone, or with temozolomide cycles. Averaging 40.4 years of age, treated patients were about 60% male and approximately 38% female. Radiotherapy, temozolomide, or both had been given previously, and both were given to most.

Time point meaning: week 11, during vaccination. All doses held 300 ug of mutant IDH1 20-mer peptide, with topical imiquimod. Study-level results: Pseudoprogression apparently tracked independently of changes in top peripheral T cell clonotypes.

This sequence was found in a young woman with glioma. The V and J genes are TRBV27 and TRBJ1-2; D gene unclear. The starting material was PBMCs, obtained from a glioma patient whose treatment included an IDH1 peptide vaccine. CDR3 sequence (DNA): TGTGCCAGCAGTCCCAAACCGGGAGCGGGGTTTTGGGGCTACACCTTC. Amino acids: CASSPKPGAGFWGYTF.